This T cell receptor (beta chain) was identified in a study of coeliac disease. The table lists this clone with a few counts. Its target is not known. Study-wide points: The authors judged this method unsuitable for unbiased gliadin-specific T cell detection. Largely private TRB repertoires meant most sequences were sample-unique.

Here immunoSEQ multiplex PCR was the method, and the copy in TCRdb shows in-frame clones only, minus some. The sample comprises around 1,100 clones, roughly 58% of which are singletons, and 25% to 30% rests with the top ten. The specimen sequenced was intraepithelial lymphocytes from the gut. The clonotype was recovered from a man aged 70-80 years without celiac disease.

CDR3 in amino acids: CASSQKLATSTDTQYF. CDR3 bases: TGCGCCAGCAGCCAAAAACTAGCGACCAGCACAGATACGCAGTATTTT. The chain is built from TRBV4-3 and TRBJ2-3; 7 bases line up with TRBD2. The CDR3 runs to 16 residues. The germline gives CDR1 LGHNA, CDR2 YSLEER. V trimming: 2 bases; J trimming: 0 bases; junction bases outside the gene matches: 5.